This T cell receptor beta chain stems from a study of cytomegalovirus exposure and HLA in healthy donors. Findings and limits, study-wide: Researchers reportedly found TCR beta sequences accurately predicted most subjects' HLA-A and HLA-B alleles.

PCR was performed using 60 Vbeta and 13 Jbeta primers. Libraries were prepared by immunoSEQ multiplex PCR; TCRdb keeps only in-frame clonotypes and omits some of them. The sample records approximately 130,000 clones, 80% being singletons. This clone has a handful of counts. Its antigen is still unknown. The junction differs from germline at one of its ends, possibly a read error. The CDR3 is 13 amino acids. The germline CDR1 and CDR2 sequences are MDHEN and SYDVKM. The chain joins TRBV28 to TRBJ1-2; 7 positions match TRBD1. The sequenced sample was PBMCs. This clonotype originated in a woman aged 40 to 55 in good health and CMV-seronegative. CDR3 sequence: CASSVQGRYGYPF. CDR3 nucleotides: TGTGCCAGCAGTGTACAGGGGAGGTATGGCTACCCCTTC.